This T cell receptor beta chain was documented in a study of beta chain features in type 1 diabetes. Whole-study findings and limits: Type 1 diabetes patients showed a moderate but significant shortening of TCRB CDR3s in all four CD4+ subsets. There were fewer insertions and more deletions at the VDJ junctions of type 1 diabetes patients. In these data, an HLA type influence on TCRB rearrangement remained unresolved. Possibly, sequencing cDNA over-represented cells that had high TCR expression levels.

CD4+ cells of the naive, central memory, regulatory and stem cell-like memory types were sorted via CD45RO/CCR7/CD25/CD127/CD95/CD27. Of the isolated RNA, all was reverse transcribed, and so the sequenced material was expressed TCRB transcripts. Assay: immunoSEQ multiplex PCR; the TCRdb copy retains only in-frame clones and omits some. This table holds roughly 150,000 clones, roughly 10% found once. This clone was seen only a few times. As yet, its antigen is unknown. Per the germline V gene, CDR1 is SEHNR and CDR2 is FQNEAQ (reference sequence). CDR3 length: 13 amino acids. Trimming cost V 5 bases and J 7 bases; bases outside gene matches: 5.

This sequence originates from a woman younger than 45 with type 1 diabetes. The genes are TRBV7-9 and TRBJ1-5; TRBD1 aligns across 7 bases. Input material: central memory CD4+ T cells from blood. The CDR3 region is CASSDTGDQPQHF. CDR3 nucleotides: TGTGCCAGCAGCGATACAGGGGACCAGCCCCAGCATTTT.